Listed below are T cell receptor beta chains from one sample, sequenced in a study of control samples from healthy donors and cancer patients. Assay used: immunoSEQ multiplex PCR; TCRdb lists only in-frame clones, some missing. The sample yields some 49,000 clones, around 86% seen once. The sample consisted of PBMCs. All receptors derive from a woman aged 50 to 60 with lung cancer. Both conserved end residues are part of each CDR3. A D gene is named only where the DNA matches it firmly. Where a row states a size, it is once, few, many or the class of an expanded clone; other rows omit it.

d_gene: TRBD2
j_gene: TRBJ2-1
v_gene: TRBV4-2
abundance: -
CDR3aa: CASSLGLAGSGKNEQFF
CDR3nt: TGTGCCAGCAGCCTCGGACTAGCGGGCTCTGGAAAGAATGAGCAGTTCTTC

d_gene: -
j_gene: TRBJ2-5
v_gene: TRBV9
abundance: once
CDR3aa: CASSVEGLLETQYF
CDR3nt: TGTGCCAGCAGCGTAGAAGGGCTGCTAGAGACCCAGTACTTC

d_gene: -
j_gene: TRBJ2-5
v_gene: TRBV10-2
abundance: -
CDR3aa: CASSVFADFHRETQYF
CDR3nt: TGCGCCAGCAGTGTATTCGCTGACTTCCATAGAGAGACCCAGTACTTC

d_gene: TRBD1
j_gene: TRBJ1-5
v_gene: TRBV6-6
abundance: few
CDR3aa: CASRVQDRGQPQHF
CDR3nt: TGTGCCAGCAGGGTTCAGGACAGGGGACAGCCCCAGCATTTT

d_gene: TRBD1
j_gene: TRBJ1-5
v_gene: TRBV19
abundance: -
CDR3aa: CASSSGQGAGQPQHF
CDR3nt: TGTGCCAGTAGTTCGGGACAGGGGGCGGGACAGCCCCAGCATTTT

d_gene: -
j_gene: TRBJ1-3
v_gene: TRBV4-2
abundance: -
CDR3aa: CASSQLGTSGNTIYF
CDR3nt: TGTGCCAGCAGCCAGTTAGGGACCTCTGGAAACACCATATATTTT

d_gene: TRBD1
j_gene: TRBJ2-1
v_gene: TRBV3-1/TRBV3-2
abundance: -
CDR3aa: CASSQDPAQGASEQFF
CDR3nt: TGTGCCAGCAGCCAAGATCCCGCTCAGGGGGCAAGTGAGCAGTTCTTC

d_gene: -
j_gene: TRBJ1-3
v_gene: TRBV19
abundance: -
CDR3aa: CASSSPGNTIYF
CDR3nt: TGTGCCAGTAGTTCTCCTGGAAACACCATATATTTT

d_gene: -
j_gene: TRBJ2-1
v_gene: TRBV6-2/TRBV6-3
abundance: -
CDR3aa: CASSYPTGDNEQFF
CDR3nt: TGTGCCAGCAGTTACCCGACAGGAGACAATGAGCAGTTCTTC

d_gene: -
j_gene: TRBJ1-1
v_gene: TRBV13
abundance: -
CDR3aa: CASHRTVANTEAFF
CDR3nt: TGTGCCAGCCACCGTACAGTTGCAAACACTGAAGCTTTCTTT

d_gene: TRBD2
j_gene: TRBJ2-1
v_gene: TRBV2
abundance: -
CDR3aa: CASMLSSGGPNEQFF
CDR3nt: TGTGCCAGCATGTTAAGTAGCGGGGGGCCCAATGAGCAGTTCTTC

d_gene: TRBD2
j_gene: TRBJ2-1
v_gene: TRBV29-1
abundance: -
CDR3aa: CSVGEIAGTSYNEQFF
CDR3nt: TGCAGCGTTGGAGAAATAGCGGGCACTTCCTACAATGAGCAGTTCTTC

d_gene: -
j_gene: TRBJ2-7
v_gene: TRBV2
abundance: -
CDR3aa: CASSEFSLRGSTLSYEQYF
CDR3nt: TGTGCCAGCAGTGAATTCTCCTTGCGAGGGTCAACGCTGTCCTACGAGCAGTACTTC

d_gene: -
j_gene: TRBJ2-3
v_gene: TRBV7-8
abundance: -
CDR3aa: CASSFGAGGTDTQYF
CDR3nt: TGTGCCAGCAGCTTTGGGGCAGGGGGCACAGATACGCAGTATTTT

d_gene: TRBD2
j_gene: TRBJ2-3
v_gene: TRBV19
abundance: -
CDR3aa: CASSPSGGGGNTQYF
CDR3nt: TGTGCCAGTAGCCCCAGCGGGGGAGGGGGAAATACGCAGTATTTT

d_gene: -
j_gene: TRBJ2-1
v_gene: TRBV5-1
abundance: -
CDR3aa: CASSPPQGRDEQFF
CDR3nt: TGCGCCAGCAGCCCCCCACAGGGAAGGGATGAGCAGTTCTTC

d_gene: TRBD1
j_gene: TRBJ1-1
v_gene: TRBV24-1
abundance: -
CDR3aa: CATSDTGQPHTEAFF
CDR3nt: TGTGCCACCAGTGACACGGGACAGCCACACACTGAAGCTTTCTTT

d_gene: -
j_gene: TRBJ1-2
v_gene: TRBV5-1
abundance: few
CDR3aa: CASSLERGNYGYTF
CDR3nt: TGCGCCAGCAGCTTGGAGCGGGGGAACTATGGCTACACCTTC

d_gene: TRBD1
j_gene: TRBJ1-1
v_gene: TRBV7-6
abundance: -
CDR3aa: CASSRGPVNTEAFF
CDR3nt: TGTGCCAGCAGCAGGGGGCCGGTAAACACTGAAGCTTTCTTT

d_gene: TRBD1
j_gene: TRBJ1-5
v_gene: TRBV28
abundance: -
CDR3aa: CASSYRGMNQPQHF
CDR3nt: TGTGCCAGCAGTTACAGGGGAATGAATCAGCCCCAGCATTTT